This T cell receptor (beta chain) was recovered during a study of regulatory T cells in long-lasting Graves disease. As for time point: newly diagnosed GD, antithyroid drugs for less than 3 months. After RNA was extracted from PBMCs, the TCR library was made from it. As collected, the peripheral blood samples measured 7 to 9.5 milliliters each and went into EDTA tubes. Assembly of TCR beta libraries relied on iRepertoire HTBI primers together with Arm-PCR of CDR3 regions. Each CDR3 protein gets one entry after TCRdb re-called the multiplex PCR reads with MiXCR. Here the sample spans 350,000 to 450,000 distinct CDR3 sequences, about 10% being singletons. This clonotype was counted between two and nine times. Germline CDR1 is SEHNR and CDR2 is FQNEAQ (reference sequence). Trimming removed 2 bases from V and 5 bases from J; junction bases left unmatched: 9. The CDR3 is made up of 16 amino acids. This sample was also put to use in a study of T cells in Graves' hyperthyroidism and ophthalmopathy.

The sequencing used peripheral blood mononuclear cells (PBMCs), collected at new diagnosis, from a patient treated with antithyroid drugs. This receptor was obtained from a woman between 18 and 29 years old with Graves disease. V gene TRBV7-9 combines with J gene TRBJ2-5, with 9 nucleotides matching TRBD2. The CDR3 sequence is CASSLSAGGPYETQYF. As DNA, the CDR3 is TGTGCCAGCAGCTTATCGGCGGGGGGGCCTTATGAGACCCAGTACTTC.